This T cell receptor beta chain was captured in a study of blood T cell repertoires in COVID-19. The CDR3 covers 12 residues. CDR1 MDHEN and CDR2 SYDVKM come from the germline V gene. The ends were cut back, 4 bases at V and 7 bases at J, with 8 bases in the middle. Individuals drawn from around 24 US areas were about 18 to 95 years old. For recovered donors of Cohort 3, there were two negative PCRs, clearance, or symptom resolution. How the authors handled the data: Amplification with reference gene primers provided the estimates of nucleated cell counts. Here immunoSEQ multiplex PCR was the method, and the copy in TCRdb shows in-frame clones only, minus some. The V and J calls and clone size come from that table; D and trimming were worked out from the DNA. The sample holds fewer than 200,000 clones, around 80% seen once.

The genes are TRBV28 and TRBJ1-5; D is possibly TRBD1 (5 bases). This TCR derives from a man in his forties or fifties who had recovered from COVID-19. The material sequenced was PBMCs or T cells enriched from blood (not recorded which). DNA for the CDR3: TGTGCCAGCAGTTCACGACAGCAGCCCCAGCATTTT. The encoded protein is CASSSRQQPQHF.